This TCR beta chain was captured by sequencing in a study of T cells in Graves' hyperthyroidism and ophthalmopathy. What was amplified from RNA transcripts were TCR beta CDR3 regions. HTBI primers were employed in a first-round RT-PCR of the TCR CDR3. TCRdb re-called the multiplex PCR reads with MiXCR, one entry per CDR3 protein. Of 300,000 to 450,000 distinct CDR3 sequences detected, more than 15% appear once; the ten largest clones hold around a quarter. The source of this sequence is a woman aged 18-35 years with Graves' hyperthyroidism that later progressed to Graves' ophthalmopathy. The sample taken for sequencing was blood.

This CDR3 is CASSYPDNNEQFF. CDR3 DNA sequence: TGTGCCAGCAGTTACCCGGACAACAATGAGCAGTTCTTC. The chain recombines TRBV6-6 with TRBJ2-1; tentative D call: TRBD1 (5 bases). This CDR3 is 13 amino acids long. Germline CDR1 is MNHNY and CDR2 is SVGAGI (reference sequence). V lost 2 bases, J lost 5 bases, and 7 bases lay in between.